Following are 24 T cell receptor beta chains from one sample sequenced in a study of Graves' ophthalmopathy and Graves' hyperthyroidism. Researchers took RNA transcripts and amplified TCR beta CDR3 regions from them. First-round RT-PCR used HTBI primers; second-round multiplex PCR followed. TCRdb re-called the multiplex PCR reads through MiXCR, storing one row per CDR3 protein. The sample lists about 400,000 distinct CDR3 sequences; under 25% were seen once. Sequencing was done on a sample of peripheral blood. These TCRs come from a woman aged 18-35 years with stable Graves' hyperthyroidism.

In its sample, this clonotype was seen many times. The CDR3 sequence: CATSRDRGIDTQYF. The DNA of the CDR3 is TGTGCCACCAGCAGAGATAGGGGGATAGATACGCAGTATTTT. The chain combines TRBV15 with TRBJ2-3, with D perhaps matching TRBD1 (6 bases). The length of the CDR3 is 14 residues. Germline V lookup: CDR1 LNHNV, CDR2 YYDKDF (reference sequence). V was trimmed by 0 bases and J by 5 bases, leaving 9 bases between them.

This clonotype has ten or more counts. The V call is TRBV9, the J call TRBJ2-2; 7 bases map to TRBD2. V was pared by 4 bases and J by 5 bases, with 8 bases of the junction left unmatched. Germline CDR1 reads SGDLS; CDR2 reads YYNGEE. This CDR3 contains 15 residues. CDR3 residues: CASSRLQGGTGELFF. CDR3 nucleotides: TGTGCCAGCAGCCGACTGCAGGGAGGGACCGGGGAGCTGTTTTTT.

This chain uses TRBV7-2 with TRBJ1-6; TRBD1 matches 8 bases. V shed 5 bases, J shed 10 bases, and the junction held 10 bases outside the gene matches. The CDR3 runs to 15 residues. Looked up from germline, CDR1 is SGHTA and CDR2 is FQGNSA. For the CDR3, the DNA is TGTGCCAGCAGCCCCGGCGCAGGGGGCCTATCACCCCTCCACTTT. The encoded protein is CASSPGAGGLSPLHF.

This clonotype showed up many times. The CDR3 reads CASSLVAGRKVYEQYF. The CDR3 DNA is TGTGCCAGCAGTTTAGTAGCGGGAAGGAAGGTCTACGAGCAGTACTTC. The J gene is TRBJ2-7, the V gene TRBV12-3 or TRBV12-4, with TRBD2 matching over 8 bases. There are 16 residues in the CDR3. V shed 1 base, J shed 3 bases, and the junction held 8 bases outside the gene matches.

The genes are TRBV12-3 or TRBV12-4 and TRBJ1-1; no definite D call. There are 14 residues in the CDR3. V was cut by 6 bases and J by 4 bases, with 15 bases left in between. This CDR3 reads CASRDGRRSTEAFF. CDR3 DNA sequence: TGTGCCAGCAGGGACGGCCGTCGTAGCACTGAAGCTTTCTTT.

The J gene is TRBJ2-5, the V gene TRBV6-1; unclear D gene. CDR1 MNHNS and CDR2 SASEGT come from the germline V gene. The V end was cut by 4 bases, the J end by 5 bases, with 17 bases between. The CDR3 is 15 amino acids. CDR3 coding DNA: TGTGCCAGCAGTGCCCTCCATATAGGGCTGGAGACCCAGTACTTC. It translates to CASSALHIGLETQYF.

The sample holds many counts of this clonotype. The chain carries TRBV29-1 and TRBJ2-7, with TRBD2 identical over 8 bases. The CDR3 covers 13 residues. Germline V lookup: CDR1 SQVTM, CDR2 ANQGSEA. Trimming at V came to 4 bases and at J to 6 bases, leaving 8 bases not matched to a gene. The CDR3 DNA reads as TGCAGCGTTGCAGCGGGAGAGCGAGTCGAGCAGTACTTC. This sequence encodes CSVAAGERVEQYF.

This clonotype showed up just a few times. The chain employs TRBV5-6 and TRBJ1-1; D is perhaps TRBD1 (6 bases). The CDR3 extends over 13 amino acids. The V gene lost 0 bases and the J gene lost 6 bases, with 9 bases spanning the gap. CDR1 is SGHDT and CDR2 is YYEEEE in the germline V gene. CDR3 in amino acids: CASSLVQGPEAFF. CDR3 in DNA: TGTGCCAGCAGCTTGGTACAGGGCCCTGAAGCTTTCTTT.

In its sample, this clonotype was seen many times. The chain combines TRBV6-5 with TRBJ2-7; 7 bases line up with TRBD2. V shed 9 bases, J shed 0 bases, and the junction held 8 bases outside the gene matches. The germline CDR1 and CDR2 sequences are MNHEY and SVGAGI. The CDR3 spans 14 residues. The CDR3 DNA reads TGTGCCAGTTGTCTAGCGGTTAGCTCCTACGAGCAGTACTTC. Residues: CASCLAVSSYEQYF.

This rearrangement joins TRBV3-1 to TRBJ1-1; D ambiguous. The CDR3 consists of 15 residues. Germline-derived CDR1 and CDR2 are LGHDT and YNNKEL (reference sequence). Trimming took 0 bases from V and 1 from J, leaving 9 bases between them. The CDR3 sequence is CASSQDNKGNTEAFF. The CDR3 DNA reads TGTGCCAGCAGCCAAGATAACAAGGGGAACACTGAAGCTTTCTTT.

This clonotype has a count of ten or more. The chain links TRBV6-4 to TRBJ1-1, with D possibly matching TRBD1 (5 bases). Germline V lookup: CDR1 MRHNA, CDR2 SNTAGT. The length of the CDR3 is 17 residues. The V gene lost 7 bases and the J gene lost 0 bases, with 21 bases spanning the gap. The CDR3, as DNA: TGTGCCAGCAAAGACCCCTTTGCGGGACTCATGAACACTGAAGCTTTCTTT. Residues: CASKDPFAGLMNTEAFF.

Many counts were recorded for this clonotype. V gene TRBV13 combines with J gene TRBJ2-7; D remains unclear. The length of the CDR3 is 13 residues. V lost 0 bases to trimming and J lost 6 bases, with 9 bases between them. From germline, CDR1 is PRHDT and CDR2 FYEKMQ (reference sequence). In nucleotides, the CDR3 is TGTGCCAGCAGCTTAGGACAGTACCGCGAGCAGTACTTC. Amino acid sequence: CASSLGQYREQYF.

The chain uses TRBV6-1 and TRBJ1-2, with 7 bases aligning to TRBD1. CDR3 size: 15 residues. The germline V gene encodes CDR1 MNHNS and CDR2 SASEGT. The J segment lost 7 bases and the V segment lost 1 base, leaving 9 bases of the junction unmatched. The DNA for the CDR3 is TGTGCCAGCAGTGAAGGAGGAGGGGGCGCAACTGGCTACACCTTC. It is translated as CASSEGGGGATGYTF.

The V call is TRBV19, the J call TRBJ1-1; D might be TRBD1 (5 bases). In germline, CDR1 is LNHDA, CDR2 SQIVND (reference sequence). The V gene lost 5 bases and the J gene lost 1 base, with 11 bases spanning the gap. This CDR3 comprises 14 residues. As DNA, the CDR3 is TGTGCCAGTAGTGACGGGGCTTCGAACACTGAAGCTTTCTTT. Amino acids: CASSDGASNTEAFF.

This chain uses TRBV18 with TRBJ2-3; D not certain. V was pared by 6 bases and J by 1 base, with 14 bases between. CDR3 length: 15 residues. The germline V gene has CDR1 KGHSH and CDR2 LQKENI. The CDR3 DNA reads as TGTGCCAGCTCTCGCAATGAGCGCGGCACAGATACGCAGTATTTT. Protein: CASSRNERGTDTQYF.

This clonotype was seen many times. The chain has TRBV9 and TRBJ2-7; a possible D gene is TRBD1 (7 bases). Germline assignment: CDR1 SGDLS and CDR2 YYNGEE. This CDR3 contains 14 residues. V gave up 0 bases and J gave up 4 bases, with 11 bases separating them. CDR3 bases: TGTGCCAGCAGCGTAGCTCCAGGGGGGTACGAGCAGTACTTC. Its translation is CASSVAPGGYEQYF.

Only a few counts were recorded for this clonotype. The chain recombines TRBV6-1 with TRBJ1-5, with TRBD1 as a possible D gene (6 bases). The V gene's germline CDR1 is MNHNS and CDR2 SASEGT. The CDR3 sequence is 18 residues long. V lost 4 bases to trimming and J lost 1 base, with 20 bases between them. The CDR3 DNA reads TGTGCCAGCAGTGTTAGTCCCGCCAGGGGAACGAGCAATCAGCCCCAGCATTTT. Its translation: CASSVSPARGTSNQPQHF.

CDR3 sequence: CASSELQGLSYEQYF. Written as DNA, the CDR3 is TGTGCCAGCAGTGAGTTGCAGGGGCTAAGTTACGAGCAGTACTTC. The chain couples TRBV12-3 or TRBV12-4 to TRBJ2-7; D might be TRBD1 (6 bases). The CDR3 runs to 15 residues. Trimming pared 5 bases from V and 4 bases from J, leaving 18 bases between.

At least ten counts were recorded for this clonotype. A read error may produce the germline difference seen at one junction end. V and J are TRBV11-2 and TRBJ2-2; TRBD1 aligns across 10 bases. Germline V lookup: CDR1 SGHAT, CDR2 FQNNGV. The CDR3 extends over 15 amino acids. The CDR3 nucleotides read TGCGCCAGCAGCTTGGACAGGGGGGACACCGGGGAGCTGTTTTTT. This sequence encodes CASSLDRGDTGELFF.

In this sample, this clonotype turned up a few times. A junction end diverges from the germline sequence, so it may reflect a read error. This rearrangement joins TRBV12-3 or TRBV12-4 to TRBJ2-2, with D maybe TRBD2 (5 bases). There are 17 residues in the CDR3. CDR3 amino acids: CASRIRNGKINTGDLFF. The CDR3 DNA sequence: TGTGCCAGCAGGATCCGAAACGGGAAGATAAACACCGGGGATCTGTTTTTT.

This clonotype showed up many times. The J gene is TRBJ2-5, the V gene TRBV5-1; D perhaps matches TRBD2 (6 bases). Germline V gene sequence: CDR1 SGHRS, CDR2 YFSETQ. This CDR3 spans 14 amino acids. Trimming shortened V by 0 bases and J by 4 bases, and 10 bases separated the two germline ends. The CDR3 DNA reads TGCGCCAGCAGCTTGGCGGACTACCCAGAGACCCAGTACTTC. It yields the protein CASSLADYPETQYF.

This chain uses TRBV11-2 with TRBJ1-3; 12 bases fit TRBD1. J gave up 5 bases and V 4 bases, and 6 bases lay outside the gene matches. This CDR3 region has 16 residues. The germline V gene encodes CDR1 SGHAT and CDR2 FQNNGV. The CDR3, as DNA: TGTGCCAGCAGCTCACCGGGACAGGGGGCTCGAAACACCATATATTTT. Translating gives CASSSPGQGARNTIYF.

CDR3 sequence: CASSRGGTLQGETQYF. The CDR3 coding sequence is TGTGCCAGCAGTCGCGGGGGAACTCTCCAGGGGGAGACCCAGTACTTC. The chain carries TRBV12-3 or TRBV12-4 and TRBJ2-5; D might be TRBD2 (7 bases). The CDR3 extends over 16 amino acids. V dropped 5 bases and J dropped 5 bases, with 21 bases sitting between them.

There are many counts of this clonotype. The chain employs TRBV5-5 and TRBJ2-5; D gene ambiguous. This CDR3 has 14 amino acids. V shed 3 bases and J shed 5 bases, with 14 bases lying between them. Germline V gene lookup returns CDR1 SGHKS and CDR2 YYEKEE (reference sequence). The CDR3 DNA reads TGTGCCAGCAGCTCTAACGCGGCCGTGGAGACCCAGTACTTC. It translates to CASSSNAAVETQYF.